This T cell receptor (beta chain) was obtained from a study of T cell responses to AZD1222 COVID-19 vaccine. Details on this clone: The target antigen is unknown.

Overall study results and limits: White British ancestry dominated among donors, who included more females, and clonal diversity was possibly underestimated. Within unmutated variant regions lay the reported targets of nearly half of spike-specific TCRs. There were repertoire samples only from the period after the peak T cell response.

There are 13 residues in the CDR3. Germline CDR1 and CDR2: SGHDN and FVKESK. Trimming cost V 0 bases and J 3 bases, with 3 bases left between them. The repertoire was sequenced with immunoSEQ multiplex PCR; TCRdb's copy has only in-frame clones and lacks some. The table shows 150,000 to 250,000 clones, with 90% to 95% occurring only once. Second doses at about 4 or about 12 weeks were pooled. The chain has TRBV14 and TRBJ2-1; D is unclear. The sequence was collected from an adult who received the AZD1222 COVID-19 vaccine. The sequencing used peripheral blood, collected 28 days after the second AZD1222 dose. CDR3 sequence reads: CASSQDYYNEQFF. In DNA, the CDR3 is TGTGCCAGCAGCCAAGATTACTACAATGAGCAGTTCTTC.